At least ten counts were recorded for the clone carrying this T cell receptor (beta chain). The data originate from a study of early T cells in non-severe SARS-CoV-2 infection. Attachment of unique molecular identifiers was made to individual cDNA molecules. One entry per CDR3 protein, called by TCRdb with MiXCR from the 5' RACE reads. The sample records about 50,000 distinct CDR3 sequences, roughly 10% being singletons. From germline, CDR1 is SGDLS and CDR2 YYNGEE. The CDR3 loop spans 15 amino acids. V lost 2 bases to trimming and J lost 0 bases; unmatched junction nucleotides: 2. Material: whole blood. This rearrangement joins TRBV9 to TRBJ2-7, with 10 positions matching TRBD1. This clonotype was obtained from an adult who was a healthcare worker with PCR-confirmed SARS-CoV-2 infection or an uninfected control (not recorded which). DNA for the CDR3: TGTGCCAGCAGCGTTCGGACAGGGGGCTCCTACGAGCAGTACTTC. Protein product: CASSVRTGGSYEQYF.